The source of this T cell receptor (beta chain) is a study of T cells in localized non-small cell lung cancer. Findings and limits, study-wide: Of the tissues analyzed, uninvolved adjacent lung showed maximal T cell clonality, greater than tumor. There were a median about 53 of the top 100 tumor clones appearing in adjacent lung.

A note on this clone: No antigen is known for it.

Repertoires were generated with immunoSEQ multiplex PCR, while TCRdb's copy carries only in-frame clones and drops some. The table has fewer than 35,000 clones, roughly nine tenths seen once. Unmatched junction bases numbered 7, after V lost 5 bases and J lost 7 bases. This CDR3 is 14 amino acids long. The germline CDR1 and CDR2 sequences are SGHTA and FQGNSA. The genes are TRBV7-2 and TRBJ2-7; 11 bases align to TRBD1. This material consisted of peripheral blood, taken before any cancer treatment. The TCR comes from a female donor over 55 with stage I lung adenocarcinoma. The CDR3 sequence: CASSPGQGVGEQYF. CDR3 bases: TGTGCCAGCAGCCCGGGACAGGGGGTCGGGGAGCAGTACTTC.